This T cell receptor (beta chain) stems from a study of T cells in tuberculosis. Across the study: Blood was taken before or within 7 days of anti-tuberculosis therapy.

Germline CDR1 MNHEY, CDR2 SVGAGI. The CDR3 has 15 amino acids. The V gene end was trimmed by 7 bases and the J gene end by 2 bases; junction bases not matched to a gene: 8. The time point: new active TB diagnosis, blood taken before or within 7 days of starting treatment. TCRdb's table, derived via immunoSEQ multiplex PCR, lists solely in-frame clones and lacks some. The table shows more than 20,000 clones, with approximately 85% occurring only once. The sequences come from PBMCs, collected at tuberculosis diagnosis. The chain has TRBV6-5 and TRBJ1-3; 7 nucleotides line up with TRBD1. This sequence originates from an adult with tuberculosis. This CDR3 is CASTLTGNPGNTIYF. The CDR3 region has the DNA TGTGCCAGCACTTTGACAGGGAACCCTGGAAACACCATATATTTT.